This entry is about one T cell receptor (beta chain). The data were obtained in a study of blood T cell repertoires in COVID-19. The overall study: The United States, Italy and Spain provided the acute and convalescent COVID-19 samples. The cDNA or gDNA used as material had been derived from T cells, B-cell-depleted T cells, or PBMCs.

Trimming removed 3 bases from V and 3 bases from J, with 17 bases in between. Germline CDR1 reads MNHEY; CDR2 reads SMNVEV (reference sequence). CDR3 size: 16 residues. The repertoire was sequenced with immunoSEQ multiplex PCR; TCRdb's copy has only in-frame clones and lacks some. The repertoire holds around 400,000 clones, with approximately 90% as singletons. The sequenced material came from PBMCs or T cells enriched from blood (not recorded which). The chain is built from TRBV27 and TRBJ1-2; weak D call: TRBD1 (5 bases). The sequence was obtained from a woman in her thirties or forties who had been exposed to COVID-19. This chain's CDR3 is CASSLWGRGTYYGYTF. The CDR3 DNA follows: TGTGCCAGCAGTTTGTGGGGGAGGGGAACCTACTATGGCTACACCTTC.